This T cell receptor beta chain was sequenced for a study of cytotoxic CD8 clonotypes in ibrutinib-treated CLL. Study in general: On average, more than 85,000 productive rearrangements and just over 250,000 productive templates per sample. Study conclusions and caveats: Rising at ibrutinib response, clonality subsequently fell back toward baseline at progression.

The CDR3 has 13 residues. CDR1 is SNHLY, CDR2 FYNNEI, per germline. Unmatched junction bases numbered 3, after V lost 4 bases and J lost 6 bases. This clone was counted only a few times. The antigen is undetermined. Assay: immunoSEQ multiplex PCR; the TCRdb copy retains only in-frame clones and omits some. The sample comprises about 24,000 clones, approximately 71% of which are singletons, and less than 60% rests with the top ten. Sample: PBMCs, taken after 12 months of ibrutinib treatment. The sequence was collected from a human donor with chronic lymphocytic leukemia. V is TRBV2 and J is TRBJ1-2, with 9 bases aligning to TRBD1. The CDR3, as DNA: TGTGCCAGCAGTGGTACAGGGGGCGATGGCTACACCTTC. Translated: CASSGTGGDGYTF.